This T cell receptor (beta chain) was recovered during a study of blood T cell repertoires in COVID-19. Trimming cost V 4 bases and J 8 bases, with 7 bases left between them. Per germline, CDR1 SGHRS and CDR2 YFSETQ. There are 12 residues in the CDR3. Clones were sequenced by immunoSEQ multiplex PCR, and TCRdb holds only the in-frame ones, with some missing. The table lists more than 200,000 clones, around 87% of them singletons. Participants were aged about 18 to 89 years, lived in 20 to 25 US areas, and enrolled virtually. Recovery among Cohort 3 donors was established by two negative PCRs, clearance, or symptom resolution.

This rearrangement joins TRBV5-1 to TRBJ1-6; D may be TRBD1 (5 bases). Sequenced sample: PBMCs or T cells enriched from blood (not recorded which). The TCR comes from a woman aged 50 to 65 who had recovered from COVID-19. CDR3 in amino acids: CASSRGDSPLHF. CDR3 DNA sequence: TGCGCCAGCAGCCGGGGGGATTCACCCCTCCACTTT.